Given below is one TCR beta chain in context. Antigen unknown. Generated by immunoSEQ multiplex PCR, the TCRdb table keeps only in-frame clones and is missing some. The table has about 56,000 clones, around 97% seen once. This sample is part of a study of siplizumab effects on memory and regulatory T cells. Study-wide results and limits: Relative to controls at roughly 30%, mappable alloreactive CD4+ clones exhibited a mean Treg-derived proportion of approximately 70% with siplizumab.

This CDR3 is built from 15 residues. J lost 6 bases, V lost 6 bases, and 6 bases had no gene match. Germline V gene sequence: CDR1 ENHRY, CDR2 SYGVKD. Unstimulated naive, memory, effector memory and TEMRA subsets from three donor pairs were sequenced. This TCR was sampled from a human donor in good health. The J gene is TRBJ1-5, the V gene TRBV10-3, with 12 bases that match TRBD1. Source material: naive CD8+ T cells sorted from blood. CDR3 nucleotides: TGTGCCATCAGCCAGGGACAGGGGGCGGGTCAGCCCCAGCATTTT. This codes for CAISQGQGAGQPQHF.